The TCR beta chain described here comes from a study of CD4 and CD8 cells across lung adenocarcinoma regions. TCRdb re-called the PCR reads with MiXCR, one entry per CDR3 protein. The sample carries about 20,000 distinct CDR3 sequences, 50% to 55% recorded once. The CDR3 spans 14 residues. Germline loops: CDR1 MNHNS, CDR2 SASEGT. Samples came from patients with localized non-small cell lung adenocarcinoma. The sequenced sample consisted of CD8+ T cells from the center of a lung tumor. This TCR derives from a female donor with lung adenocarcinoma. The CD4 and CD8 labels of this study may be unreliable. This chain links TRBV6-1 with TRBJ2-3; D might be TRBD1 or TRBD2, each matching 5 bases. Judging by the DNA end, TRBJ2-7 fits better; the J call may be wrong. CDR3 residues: CAGQGAGAKETQYF. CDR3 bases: TGTGCGGGTCAAGGGGCCGGGGCCAAAGAGACGCAGTACTTC.